The text below deals with one T cell receptor beta chain. Antigen unknown. The data were obtained in a study of cytomegalovirus exposure and HLA in healthy donors. Study results and caveats: In an earlier analysis, in approximately 570 donors, most V segments appeared productive either ~90% or ~30% of the time.

PCR involved 60 Vbeta and 13 Jbeta primers. Assay: immunoSEQ multiplex PCR; the TCRdb copy retains only in-frame clones and omits some. The sample has around 74,000 clones. Donors likely had unrecorded immune exposures despite being nominally healthy when sampled. The CDR3 has 15 amino acids. Looked up from germline, CDR1 is LNHDA and CDR2 is SQIVND (reference sequence). The ends lost 6 bases at V and 8 bases at J; junction bases unmatched: 12. The chain employs TRBV19 and TRBJ1-2; 10 positions match TRBD1. The sequence derives from a man aged 30 to 45 in good health and CMV-seronegative. Sequenced input: PBMCs. The CDR3 loop is CASREPGQGIFGYTF. CDR3 nucleotides: TGTGCCAGTAGGGAGCCGGGACAGGGGATATTCGGCTACACCTTC.